This T cell receptor (beta chain) was sequenced during a study of blood T cell repertoires in COVID-19. At the level of the study: Sample material is recorded as cDNA or gDNA derived from T cells, B-cell-depleted T cells, or PBMCs.

The table came from immunoSEQ multiplex PCR; TCRdb's copy has only in-frame clones and leaves some out. This sample has tens of thousands of clones, with approximately 86% found just once. This receptor was obtained from a woman aged 80 or older with acute or convalescent COVID-19. Sequenced input: peripheral blood.

CDR3 bases: TGCAGTGCTAGTATACGGGAGGGGTACGAGCAGTACTTC. It specifies CSASIREGYEQYF. The chain combines TRBV20-1 with TRBJ2-7; 8 bases line up with TRBD2. Germline-derived CDR1 and CDR2 are DFQATT and SNEGSKA (reference sequence). V dropped 3 bases and J dropped 4; count of bases not matched to a gene: 5. The CDR3 totals 13 residues.